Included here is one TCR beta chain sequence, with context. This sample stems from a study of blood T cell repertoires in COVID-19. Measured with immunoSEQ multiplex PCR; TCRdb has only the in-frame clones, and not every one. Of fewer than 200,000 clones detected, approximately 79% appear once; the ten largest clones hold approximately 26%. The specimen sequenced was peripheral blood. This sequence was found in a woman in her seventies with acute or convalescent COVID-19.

The CDR3 DNA reads as TGTGCCAGCAGCCTAAACGACCGGGGTCGGCTTCAGTACTTC. Protein product: CASSLNDRGRLQYF. The rearrangement links TRBV5-6 to TRBJ2-4; tentatively, D is TRBD2 (5 bases). CDR3 length: 14 residues. Trimming took off 4 bases at V and 11 bases at J, with 19 bases between the two ends. CDR1 SGHDT and CDR2 YYEEEE come from the germline V gene.